A single sample gave rise to the 16 T cell receptor beta chains below, sequenced in a study of blood T cell repertoires in COVID-19. Using immunoSEQ multiplex PCR, the repertoire was profiled, and TCRdb retains in-frame clones only, with some absent. The sample has hundreds of thousands of clones, roughly 88% seen once. Sequencing was performed on peripheral blood. The source of these receptors is a woman aged 25 to 45 with active or convalescent COVID-19.

The chain joins TRBV10-2 to TRBJ1-1; 8 positions agree with TRBD1. The trim removed 2 bases at V and 4 bases at J, leaving 0 bases unmatched. The CDR3 extends over 13 amino acids. Germline CDR1 and CDR2: WSHSY and SAAADI. In nucleotides, the CDR3 is TGCGCCAGCAGTGAGCAGGGGGCCACTGAAGCTTTCTTT. Translated, it gives CASSEQGATEAFF.

This rearrangement joins TRBV27 to TRBJ1-2, with a weak D call TRBD1 (5 bases). Per germline, CDR1 MNHEY and CDR2 SMNVEV (reference sequence). The ends were cut back, 5 bases at V and 5 bases at J, with 9 bases in the middle. There are 12 residues in the CDR3. The CDR3 reads CASSGPGYGYTF. The CDR3 bases are TGTGCCAGCAGTGGACCAGGGTATGGCTACACCTTC.

The J gene is TRBJ2-1, the V gene TRBV2; 8 positions match TRBD2. V shed 3 bases, J shed 8 bases, and the junction held 9 bases outside the gene matches. Germline loops: CDR1 SNHLY, CDR2 FYNNEI. This CDR3 has 15 residues. The CDR3 spells CASSEEREYFDEQFF. CDR3 in DNA: TGTGCCAGCAGTGAGGAGCGGGAGTATTTCGATGAGCAGTTCTTC.

The chain combines TRBV4-1 with TRBJ2-4; 11 bases are shared with TRBD2. The CDR3 length is 19 residues. Germline V CDR1 and CDR2: MGHRA, YSYEKL. V shed 0 bases, J shed 0 bases, and the junction held 7 bases outside the gene matches. The CDR3 DNA is TGCGCCAGCAGCCAAGATCCGACTAGCGGGGTAGTAGCCAAAAACATTCAGTACTTC. Protein sequence: CASSQDPTSGVVAKNIQYF.

V gene TRBV4-1 combines with J gene TRBJ1-2; 10 positions agree with TRBD1. The trim removed 4 bases at V and 0 bases at J, leaving 17 bases unmatched. The CDR3 is 20 amino acids. Germline assignment: CDR1 MGHRA and CDR2 YSYEKL. The CDR3 sequence is CASSRAQTGTGDISNYGYTF. The CDR3 DNA reads as TGCGCCAGCAGCCGAGCACAAACCGGGACAGGGGACATATCTAACTATGGCTACACCTTC.

This chain joins TRBV21-1 and TRBJ2-5; the table's D call, TRBD2, has no DNA check behind it. TRBV21-1 has pseudogene status. The CDR3 sequence is 15 residues long. DNA of the CDR3: TGTGCCAGCAGCTTTAGGGCGGGGGGACGAGAGACCCAGTACTTC. Its translation: CASSFRAGGRETQYF.

The CDR3 region has the DNA TGTGCCAGTAGTGAGAGCTATAGCACAGATACGCAGTATTTT. Amino acids: CASSESYSTDTQYF. The chain recombines TRBV19 with TRBJ2-3; D gene ambiguous. The germline gives CDR1 LNHDA, CDR2 SQIVND (reference sequence). There are 14 residues in the CDR3. With 5 bases removed from V and 0 bases from J, the gap between germline ends came to 9 bases.

The chain combines TRBV29-1 with TRBJ2-3, with TRBD2 identical over 8 bases. The length of the CDR3 is 13 residues. Germline CDR1 SQVTM, CDR2 ANQGSEA. J was trimmed by 6 bases and V by 2 bases; bases with no gene match: 4. CDR3 in DNA: TGCAGCGTTGAACGGGGGGGGAGGGATACGCAGTATTTT. This gives the protein CSVERGGRDTQYF.

The V call is TRBV5-1, the J call TRBJ1-2; 7 nucleotides agree with TRBD1. The ends lost 4 bases at V and 10 bases at J; junction bases unmatched: 13. The CDR3 covers 14 residues. Germline CDR1 is SGHRS and CDR2 is YFSETQ. The DNA of the CDR3 is TGCGCCAGCAGCGTGGGGACAGATCCATCGGACTACACCTTC. Protein product: CASSVGTDPSDYTF.

The chain recombines TRBV5-1 with TRBJ2-2; 12 bases match TRBD1. V dropped 3 bases and J dropped 6; count of bases not matched to a gene: 3. CDR3 length: 15 amino acids. Germline V gives CDR1 SGHRS, CDR2 YFSETQ. The CDR3: CASSSRDRGPGELFF. The CDR3 nucleotides are TGCGCCAGCAGCTCCCGGGACAGGGGGCCCGGGGAGCTGTTTTTT. The whole variable domain, filled in from reference TRBV5-1 and TRBJ2-2, reads KAGVTQTPRYLIKTRGQQVTLSCSPISGHRSVSWYQQTPGQGLQFLFEYFSETQRNKGNFPGRFSGRQFSNSRSEMNVSTLELGDSALYLCASSSRDRGPGELFFGEGSRLTVL.

This chain joins TRBV10-3 and TRBJ1-1, with 7 bases fitting TRBD1. Germline-derived CDR1 and CDR2 are ENHRY and SYGVKD. The CDR3 runs 14 residues. V was clipped by 5 bases and J by 1 base; unmatched bases: 4. The CDR3 here is CAISLGQPNTEAFF. CDR3 in DNA: TGTGCCATCAGTTTGGGACAGCCGAACACTGAAGCTTTCTTT.

The table lists this clone with a count of one. The rearrangement joins TRBV6-5 to TRBJ2-2; weak D call: TRBD2 (6 bases). CDR3 length equals 13 residues. CDR1 is MNHEY and CDR2 is SVGAGI in the germline V gene. V shed 6 bases and J shed 6 bases, with 11 bases lying between them. CDR3 amino acids: CASSPSGAGELFF. DNA of the CDR3: TGTGCCAGCAGCCCCTCGGGGGCCGGGGAGCTGTTTTTT.

V gene TRBV4-2 combines with J gene TRBJ2-6, with D perhaps matching TRBD2 (6 bases). The CDR3 is made up of 17 amino acids. The germline CDR1 and CDR2 sequences are LGHNA and YNFKEQ. V lost 4 bases and J 4 bases, leaving 17 bases between the germline ends. The CDR3 DNA sequence: TGTGCCAGCAGCCGCAGGGAGGAAGCATCGGGGGCCAACGTCCTGACTTTC. This encodes CASSRREEASGANVLTF.

This chain links TRBV19 with TRBJ2-7; D perhaps matches TRBD2 (5 bases). This CDR3 has 18 amino acids. Trimming took off 4 bases at V and 1 base at J, with 23 bases between the two ends. CDR1 is LNHDA, CDR2 SQIVND, per germline (reference sequence). In DNA, the CDR3 is TGTGCCAGTAGTAACCTCCCGAAGCTGCGGGCCCATTCCTACGAGCAGTACTTC. This translates into CASSNLPKLRAHSYEQYF.

This chain joins TRBV5-1 and TRBJ2-3, with 7 bases lining up with TRBD2. The CDR3 has 15 residues. The V and J ends lost 0 bases and 2 bases, in that order; junction bases with no gene match: 3. The germline V gene has CDR1 SGHRS and CDR2 YFSETQ. The CDR3 DNA is TGCGCCAGCAGCTTGGGAGGGACTAACACAGATACGCAGTATTTT. It is translated as CASSLGGTNTDTQYF.

This chain uses TRBV19 with TRBJ2-1; TRBD1 aligns across 10 bases. CDR3 length: 15 amino acids. Per germline, CDR1 LNHDA and CDR2 SQIVND (reference sequence). V lost 4 bases, J lost 6 bases, and 6 bases stayed unmatched. CDR3 loop: CASSTAGQGTNEQFF. CDR3 nucleotide sequence: TGTGCCAGTAGTACAGCGGGACAGGGGACCAATGAGCAGTTCTTC.